A single sample is the source of the 6 T cell receptor beta chains below, sequenced in a study of shared clonotypes between healthy human individuals. Sequencing was performed with immunoSEQ multiplex PCR; in TCRdb, only in-frame clones are kept and a portion is missing. The profile covers roughly 2,300,000 clones, with 85% to 95% appearing a single time and 0.37% taken by the ten largest. Sequencing was carried out using naive CD4+ T cells from PBMCs. Subset noted: CD45RA+ positively selected. These receptors came from a young man in good health. Some clones in this sample may be carry-over from other donors' samples.

The chain has TRBV6-5 and TRBJ1-2, with 9 positions matching TRBD1. The CDR3 covers 15 residues. The V gene's germline CDR1 is MNHEY and CDR2 SVGAGI. With V trimmed by 0 bases and J by 3 bases, 2 bases remained unmatched. CDR3 residues: CASSYSGTGYYGYTF. The CDR3 DNA follows: TGTGCCAGCAGTTACTCGGGGACAGGGTACTATGGCTACACCTTC.

The chain joins TRBV11-2 to TRBJ2-2; 7 nucleotides match TRBD2. This CDR3 has 17 amino acids. CDR1 is SGHAT and CDR2 is FQNNGV in the germline V gene. Trimming took 2 bases from V and 2 from J; bases not matched to a gene: 8. The CDR3 reads CASSLWRTGLNTGELFF. The CDR3 DNA is TGTGCCAGCAGCTTATGGCGTACGGGACTAAACACCGGGGAGCTGTTTTTT.

The chain employs TRBV18 and TRBJ2-5; 7 bases match TRBD1. Looked up from germline, CDR1 is KGHSH and CDR2 is LQKENI. CDR3 size: 13 residues. Unmatched junction bases numbered 9, after V lost 6 bases and J lost 8 bases. The CDR3 is CASSNRQGDTQYF. The DNA of the CDR3 is TGTGCCAGCTCTAACAGGCAGGGGGACACCCAGTACTTC.

The V gene is TRBV29-1, the J gene TRBJ1-1; D unclear. V was trimmed by 5 bases and J by 5 bases, leaving 9 bases between them. The CDR3 has 11 amino acids. CDR1 is SQVTM, CDR2 ANQGSEA, per germline. The CDR3 DNA reads as TGCAGCGTTTGGAGGGTTACTGAAGCTTTCTTT. Translated: CSVWRVTEAFF.

V usage is TRBV5-4 and J usage is TRBJ1-1, with 7 positions matching TRBD1. CDR3 size: 15 residues. Germline CDR1 SGHNT, CDR2 YYREEE (reference sequence). V was clipped by 4 bases and J by 7 bases; unmatched bases: 13. The CDR3: CASSPEILDRDEAFF. CDR3 sequence (DNA): TGTGCCAGCAGCCCTGAAATATTAGACAGGGATGAAGCTTTCTTT.

The V and J genes are TRBV5-1 and TRBJ2-2, with 12 bases identical to TRBD1. V lost 3 bases to trimming and J lost 6 bases; unmatched junction nucleotides: 3. The germline CDR1 and CDR2 sequences are SGHRS and YFSETQ. The CDR3 sequence is 15 residues long. The CDR3 sequence is CASSSGTGGPGELFF. In DNA form, the CDR3 reads TGCGCCAGCAGCTCCGGGACAGGGGGCCCCGGGGAGCTGTTTTTT.